Presented here are 26 T cell receptor beta chains from one specimen sequenced in a study of T cells after yellow fever vaccination. TCRdb reanalysed the 5' RACE reads using MiXCR and keeps one entry per CDR3 protein. This table has about 130,000 distinct CDR3 sequences, over 8% appearing once. Sample: CD8+ T cells sorted from PBMCs, taken on the day of the yellow fever booster vaccination. These receptors were taken from a man aged 18 to 30 who received the YFV17D yellow fever vaccine.

This sequence joins TRBV7-3 and TRBJ2-3; 9 positions match TRBD1. CDR1 is SGHTA and CDR2 is FQGTGA in the germline V gene. V lost 1 base, J lost 7 bases, and 9 bases stayed unmatched. This CDR3 region has 16 residues. CDR3 in amino acids: CASSLIGGQGGNTQYF. CDR3 coding DNA: TGTGCCAGCAGCTTAATAGGGGGACAGGGTGGGAATACGCAGTATTTT.

The J gene is TRBJ2-2, the V gene TRBV29-1; D may be TRBD1 (5 bases). The germline CDR1 and CDR2 sequences are SQVTM and ANQGSEA. V lost 7 bases to trimming and J lost 5 bases, with 11 bases between them. The CDR3 is made up of 12 amino acids. This chain's CDR3 is CSATKGTGELFF. Here the CDR3 DNA reads TGCAGCGCAACAAAGGGGACCGGGGAGCTGTTTTTT.

The chain joins TRBV7-6 to TRBJ1-1, with TRBD1 as a possible D gene (6 bases). V gave up 1 base and J gave up 8 bases, with 11 bases separating them. The CDR3 is 13 residues long. Per the germline V gene, CDR1 is SGHVS and CDR2 is FNYEAQ. The CDR3 region has the DNA TGTGCCAGCAGCTTAGATCCGGGGGCAGAAGCTTTCTTT. It codes for CASSLDPGAEAFF.

This clonotype was counted only a few times. The chain couples TRBV5-1 to TRBJ1-2; 7 nucleotides line up with TRBD1. CDR3 length equals 13 residues. Germline assignment: CDR1 SGHRS and CDR2 YFSETQ. The V segment lost 4 bases and the J segment 7 bases; nucleotides outside the gene matches: 7. The DNA for the CDR3 is TGCGCCAGCAGCCCGGGACAGTATCCTGGCTACACCTTC. Protein sequence: CASSPGQYPGYTF.

To note about this clonotype: A junction end diverges from the germline sequence, so it may reflect a read error. The chain carries TRBV27 and TRBJ2-1, with 10 bases fitting TRBD2. The germline V gene encodes CDR1 MNHEY and CDR2 SMNVEV (reference sequence). The CDR3 has 16 residues. The DNA for the CDR3 is TGTGCCAGCAGTTCCCGGACTAGCGGACCCTACACTGAGCAGTTCTTC. It translates to CASSSRTSGPYTEQFF.

This clonotype was recorded at least ten times. This chain links TRBV7-9 with TRBJ2-2; no clear D. CDR3 length: 12 residues. Germline CDR1 and CDR2: SEHNR and FQNEAQ (reference sequence). V lost 1 base, J lost 6 bases, and 3 bases lay in between. The CDR3: CASSLGPGELFF. The CDR3 DNA is TGTGCCAGCAGCTTAGGTCCCGGGGAGCTGTTTTTT.

The chain carries TRBV5-6 and TRBJ2-3; no reliable D call. The CDR3 runs to 16 residues. V lost 1 base to trimming and J lost 0 bases, with 12 bases between them. Germline V CDR1 and CDR2: SGHDT, YYEEEE. In DNA, the CDR3 is TGTGCCAGCAGCTTGAGCGTACGCCCCAGCACAGATACGCAGTATTTT. Its protein product is CASSLSVRPSTDTQYF.

The rearrangement uses TRBV27 and TRBJ1-4; D not resolved. Trimming left V 5 bases short and J 10 bases short, with 17 bases between. CDR1 and CDR2 (germline): MNHEY, SMNVEV (reference sequence). The CDR3 consists of 14 residues. CDR3 DNA sequence: TGTGCCAGCAGTCCACCATCCGACGCCGGAAAACTGTTTTTT. Its protein product is CASSPPSDAGKLFF.

The V gene is TRBV20-1, the J gene TRBJ1-1, with a weak D call TRBD1 (6 bases). This CDR3 has 14 residues. Germline V gene lookup returns CDR1 DFQATT and CDR2 SNEGSKA (reference sequence). The germline V and J ends were trimmed by 5 bases and 5 bases, with 18 bases remaining between them. The DNA of the CDR3 is TGCAGTGCTCCTCGGGGGGGCGGATGGACTGAAGCTTTCTTT. Protein product: CSAPRGGGWTEAFF.

The chain combines TRBV9 with TRBJ2-7; D tentatively fits TRBD1 or TRBD2 (5 bases each). The germline V gene encodes CDR1 SGDLS and CDR2 YYNGEE. The V end lost 3 bases, the J end lost 2 bases, and 24 bases lay between the germline ends. CDR3 length equals 18 residues. This CDR3 is CASSAWGKTDPTPYEQYF. As DNA, the CDR3 is TGTGCCAGCAGCGCTTGGGGGAAGACGGACCCTACCCCCTACGAGCAGTACTTC.

This chain uses TRBV6-2 or TRBV6-3 with TRBJ2-2; D gene uncertain. This CDR3 spans 17 amino acids. Germline lookup yields CDR1 MNHEY and CDR2 SVGEGT. Trimming shortened V by 0 bases and J by 0 bases, and 11 bases separated the two germline ends. The CDR3: CASSYSDGLTNTGELFF. CDR3 nucleotides: TGTGCCAGCAGTTACTCGGACGGTCTCACGAACACCGGGGAGCTGTTTTTT.

The CDR3 region has the DNA TGTGCCAGCAGCTCGACAGGGGGACTAAGCCCCTACAATGAGCAGTTCTTC. It encodes CASSSTGGLSPYNEQFF. This chain uses TRBV11-3 with TRBJ2-1, with 9 nucleotides matching TRBD1. Germline V CDR1 and CDR2: SGHNT, YENEEA. The CDR3 contains 17 residues. The V and J ends lost 4 bases and 2 bases, in that order; junction bases with no gene match: 9.

The V and J genes are TRBV11-3 and TRBJ2-1; possibly TRBD1 for D (6 bases). The CDR3 length is 13 residues. Trimming left V 4 bases short and J 6 bases short, with 10 bases between. In germline, CDR1 is SGHNT, CDR2 YENEEA. The CDR3 loop reads CASSSHRVNEQFF. DNA for the CDR3: TGTGCCAGCAGCTCCCACAGGGTCAATGAGCAGTTCTTC.

This clonotype was found a few times. V usage is TRBV4-3 and J usage is TRBJ1-5; D is unresolved. Germline V gene sequence: CDR1 LGHNA, CDR2 YSLEER. CDR3 length equals 14 residues. Trimming cost V 0 bases and J 6 bases, with 9 bases left between them. The CDR3 spells CASSQDWGSQPQHF. In nucleotides, the CDR3 is TGCGCCAGCAGCCAAGATTGGGGAAGTCAGCCCCAGCATTTT.

This clonotype was seen only once. This could be a read error, since a much larger clone is one nucleotide away. The V call is TRBV4-3, the J call TRBJ2-1; D unclear. This CDR3 has 14 residues. Germline CDR1 and CDR2: LGHNA and YSLEER. The CDR3 nucleotides read TGCGCCAGCAGCCCCCAGTGGACCGACAATGGGCAGTTCTTC. Translated, it gives CASSPQWTDNGQFF.

The chain joins TRBV4-1 to TRBJ2-3; possibly TRBD1 or TRBD2 for D (6 bases each). The V gene lost 0 bases and the J gene lost 4 bases, with 11 bases spanning the gap. From germline, CDR1 is MGHRA and CDR2 YSYEKL. The CDR3 sequence is 15 residues long. The CDR3 bases are TGCGCCAGCAGCCAAGATGAGAGGGGGGCAGATACGCAGTATTTT. It yields the protein CASSQDERGADTQYF.

This chain connects TRBV20-1 to TRBJ2-1, with D possibly matching TRBD2 (6 bases). Germline CDR1 is DFQATT and CDR2 is SNEGSKA (reference sequence). The CDR3 is made up of 15 amino acids. V gave up 4 bases and J gave up 6 bases, with 19 bases separating them. The CDR3, as DNA: TGCAGTGCTAACAGTGGGGGGTGGGGTGGCAATGAGCAGTTCTTC. Its translation is CSANSGGWGGNEQFF.

This clonotype was detected only a few times. The V gene is TRBV4-1, the J gene TRBJ2-2, with a tentative D call TRBD1 (5 bases). Germline-derived CDR1 and CDR2 are MGHRA and YSYEKL. The CDR3 has 14 amino acids. V was cut by 3 bases and J by 7 bases, with 12 bases left in between. CDR3 sequence (DNA): TGCGCCAGCAGCCATACAGGATTAGTCGGGGAGCTGTTTTTT. It translates to CASSHTGLVGELFF.

This clonotype was counted only a few times. The CDR3 loop is CASSLYRANTGELFF. The DNA for the CDR3 is TGCGCCAGCAGCTTGTATAGGGCGAACACCGGGGAGCTGTTTTTT. The chain joins TRBV5-1 to TRBJ2-2; no clear D. Trimming stripped 1 base from V and 0 bases from J, with 7 bases between. The CDR3 extends over 15 amino acids. From germline, CDR1 is SGHRS and CDR2 YFSETQ.

This chain uses TRBV6-2 or TRBV6-3 with TRBJ1-5; possible D gene TRBD1, 5 bases. The CDR3 sequence is 14 residues long. Germline CDR1 and CDR2: MNHEY and SVGEGT. V lost 6 bases to trimming and J lost 9 bases, with 18 bases between them. CDR3 sequence (DNA): TGTGCCAGCAGAACGGGGCGGGTTCTGGGGCCCCAGCATTTT. As protein: CASRTGRVLGPQHF.

This clonotype showed up just a few times. The chain has TRBV7-9 and TRBJ2-1; D remains unclear. CDR1 SEHNR and CDR2 FQNEAQ come from the germline V gene (reference sequence). Trimming cost V 3 bases and J 2 bases, with 14 bases left between them. The CDR3 runs 16 residues. For the CDR3, the DNA is TGTGCCAGCAGCTTTACTCGTGGGTCGACCTACAATGAGCAGTTCTTC. This translates into CASSFTRGSTYNEQFF.

The chain is built from TRBV16 and TRBJ2-1, with a weak D call TRBD1 (7 bases). Looked up from germline, CDR1 is KGHSY and CDR2 is FQNENV. Trimming removed 7 bases at V and 6 bases at J, with 13 bases between. The CDR3 consists of 13 residues. CDR3 DNA: TGTGCCAGCAACTTTCAGGGGGGCAATGAGCAGTTCTTC. Translating it yields CASNFQGGNEQFF.

This clonotype has a count of ten or more. The chain combines TRBV5-6 with TRBJ2-5, with 11 bases lining up with TRBD2. The CDR3 has 15 amino acids. J lost 5 bases, V lost 0 bases, and 3 bases had no gene match. Germline V gene sequence: CDR1 SGHDT, CDR2 YYEEEE. The CDR3 spells CASSLASGGFETQYF. CDR3 coding DNA: TGTGCCAGCAGCTTGGCTAGCGGGGGGTTCGAGACCCAGTACTTC.

The chain employs TRBV9 and TRBJ2-1; 12 bases are a match to TRBD2. This CDR3 has 17 amino acids. Trimming removed 0 bases from V and 8 bases from J; junction bases left unmatched: 9. CDR1 and CDR2 from the germline V gene are SGDLS and YYNGEE. CDR3 in DNA: TGTGCCAGCAGCGTAGCTACTAGCGGGGGGTGGGGCGATGAGCAGTTCTTC. Translation: CASSVATSGGWGDEQFF.

In its sample, this clonotype was seen a few times. The V call is TRBV4-1, the J call TRBJ2-7; no clear D. Germline lookup yields CDR1 MGHRA and CDR2 YSYEKL. The CDR3 sequence is 14 residues long. V lost 4 bases and J lost 5, with 15 bases in between. Written as DNA, the CDR3 is TGCGCCAGCAGCCCAGCTACTCTCGGCAACGAGCAGTACTTC. Translating gives CASSPATLGNEQYF.

This clonotype was recorded at least ten times. V is TRBV28 and J is TRBJ2-1; possibly TRBD1 for D (5 bases). The CDR3 runs 14 residues. V was cut by 6 bases and J by 3 bases, with 12 bases left in between. The germline gives CDR1 MDHEN, CDR2 SYDVKM. The CDR3 sequence: CASRTPTVYNEQFF. The CDR3 DNA sequence: TGTGCCAGCAGAACGCCGACAGTCTACAATGAGCAGTTCTTC.